This TCR beta chain originates from a study of T-cell reconstitution after alpha-beta-depleted transplantation in children. A library of TCRbeta sequences, prepared with unique molecular identifiers, was generated. TCRdb re-derived calls from the PCR reads in MiXCR, one entry per CDR3 protein. The sample has some 550,000 distinct CDR3 sequences; around 17% are singletons. Material: PBMCs from the stem cell graft donor, obtained from the stem cell graft. The clonotype was recovered from a human donor who donated a stem cell graft to a child with acute lymphoblastic leukemia.

The CDR3 region has the DNA TGCGCCAGCAGCCAAGATGGAGCAGGGGGGGAGTTCTTC. Residues: CASSQDGAGGEFF. The V and J genes are TRBV4-1 and TRBJ2-1; D may correspond to TRBD1 or TRBD2 (7 bases each). Germline CDR1 MGHRA, CDR2 YSYEKL. This CDR3 has 13 amino acids. Between the trimmed V and J ends, which lost 0 bases and 14 bases, there was a span of 14 bases.